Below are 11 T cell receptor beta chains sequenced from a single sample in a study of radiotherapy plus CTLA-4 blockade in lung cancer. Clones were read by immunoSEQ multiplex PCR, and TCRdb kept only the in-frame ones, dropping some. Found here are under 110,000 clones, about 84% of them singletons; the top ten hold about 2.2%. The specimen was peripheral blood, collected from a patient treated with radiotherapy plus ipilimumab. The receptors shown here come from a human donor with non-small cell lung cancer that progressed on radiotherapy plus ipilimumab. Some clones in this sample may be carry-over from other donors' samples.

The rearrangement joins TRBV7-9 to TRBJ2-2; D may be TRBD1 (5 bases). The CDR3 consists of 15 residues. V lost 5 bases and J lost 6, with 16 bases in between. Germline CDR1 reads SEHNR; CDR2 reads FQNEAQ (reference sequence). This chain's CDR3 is CASSAFRLGPGELFF. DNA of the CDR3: TGTGCCAGCAGCGCCTTTCGGTTGGGGCCCGGGGAGCTGTTTTTT.

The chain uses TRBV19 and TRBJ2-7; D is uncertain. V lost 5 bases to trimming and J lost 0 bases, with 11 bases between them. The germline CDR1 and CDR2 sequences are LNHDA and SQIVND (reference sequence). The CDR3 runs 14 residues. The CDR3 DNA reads TGTGCCAGTAGTGCCACCGGGTACTCCTACGAGCAGTACTTC. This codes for CASSATGYSYEQYF.

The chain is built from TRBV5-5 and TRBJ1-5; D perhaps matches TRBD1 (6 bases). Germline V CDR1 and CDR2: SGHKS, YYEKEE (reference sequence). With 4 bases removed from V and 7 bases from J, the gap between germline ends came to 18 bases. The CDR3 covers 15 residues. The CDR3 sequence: CASSRITGFGQPQHF. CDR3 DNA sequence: TGTGCCAGCAGCCGTATTACAGGGTTCGGGCAGCCCCAGCATTTT. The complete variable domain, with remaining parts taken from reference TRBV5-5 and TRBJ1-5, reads DAGVTQSPTHLIKTRGQQVTLRCSPISGHKSVSWYQQVLGQGPQFIFQYYEKEERGRGNFPDRFSARQFPNYSSELNVNALLLGDSALYLCASSRITGFGQPQHFGDGTRLSIL.

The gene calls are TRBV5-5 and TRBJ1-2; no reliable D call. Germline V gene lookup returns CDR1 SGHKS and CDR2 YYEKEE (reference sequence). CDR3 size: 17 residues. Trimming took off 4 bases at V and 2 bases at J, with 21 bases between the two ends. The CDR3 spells CASSQFRLNRTNYGYTF. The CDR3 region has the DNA TGTGCCAGCAGCCAATTCCGGTTAAACAGAACCAACTATGGCTACACCTTC.

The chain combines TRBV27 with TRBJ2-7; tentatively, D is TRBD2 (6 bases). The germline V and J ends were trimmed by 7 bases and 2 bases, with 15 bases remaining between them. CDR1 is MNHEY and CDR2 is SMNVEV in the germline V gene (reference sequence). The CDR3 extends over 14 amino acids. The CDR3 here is CASTISGGAYEQYF. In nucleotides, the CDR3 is TGTGCCAGCACCATTTCCGGGGGAGCCTACGAGCAGTACTTC.

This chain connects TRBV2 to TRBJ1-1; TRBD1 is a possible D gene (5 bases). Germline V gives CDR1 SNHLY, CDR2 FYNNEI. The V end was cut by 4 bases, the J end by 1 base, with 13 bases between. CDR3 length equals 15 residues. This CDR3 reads CASSAWAGSNTEAFF. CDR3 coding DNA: TGTGCCAGCAGTGCCTGGGCAGGGTCGAACACTGAAGCTTTCTTT. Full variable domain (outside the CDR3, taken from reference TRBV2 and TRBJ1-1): EPEVTQTPSHQVTQMGQEVILRCVPISNHLYFYWYRQILGQKVEFLVSFYNNEISEKSEIFDDQFSVERPDGSNFTLKIRSTKLEDSAMYFCASSAWAGSNTEAFFGQGTRLTVV.

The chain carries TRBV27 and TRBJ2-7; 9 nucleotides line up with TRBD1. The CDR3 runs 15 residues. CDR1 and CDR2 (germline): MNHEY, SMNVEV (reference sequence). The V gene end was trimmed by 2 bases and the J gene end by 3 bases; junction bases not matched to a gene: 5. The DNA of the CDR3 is TGTGCCAGCAGTTTAGGGACAGGGAAGGACTACGAGCAGTACTTC. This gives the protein CASSLGTGKDYEQYF.

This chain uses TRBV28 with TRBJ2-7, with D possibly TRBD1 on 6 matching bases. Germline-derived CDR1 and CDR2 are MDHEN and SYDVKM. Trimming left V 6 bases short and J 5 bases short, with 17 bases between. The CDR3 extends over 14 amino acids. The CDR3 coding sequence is TGTGCCAGCAGCTTTTACAGGGTCAACGACGAGCAGTACTTC. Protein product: CASSFYRVNDEQYF.

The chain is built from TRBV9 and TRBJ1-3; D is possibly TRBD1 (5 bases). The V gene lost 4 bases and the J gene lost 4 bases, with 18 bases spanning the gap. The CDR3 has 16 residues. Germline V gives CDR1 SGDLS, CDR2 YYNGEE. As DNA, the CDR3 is TGTGCCAGCAGCCCCCGGACACGGCCAGCAGGAAACACCATATATTTT. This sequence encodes CASSPRTRPAGNTIYF.

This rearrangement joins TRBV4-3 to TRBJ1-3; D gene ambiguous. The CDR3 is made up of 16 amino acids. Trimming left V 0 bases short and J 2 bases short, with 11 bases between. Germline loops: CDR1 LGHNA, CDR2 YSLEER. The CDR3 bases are TGCGCCAGCAGCCAAGATTGGCTAACCCCTGGAAACACCATATATTTT. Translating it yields CASSQDWLTPGNTIYF.

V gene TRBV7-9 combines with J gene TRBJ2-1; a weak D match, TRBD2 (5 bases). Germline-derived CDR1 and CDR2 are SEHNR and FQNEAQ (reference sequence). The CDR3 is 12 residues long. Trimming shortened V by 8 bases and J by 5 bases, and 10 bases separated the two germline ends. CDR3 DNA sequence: TGTGCCAGCTGTGTTAGCGACAATGAGCAGTTCTTC. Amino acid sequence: CASCVSDNEQFF.